One T cell receptor beta chain is described in this entry. Its antigen is undetermined. The sample belongs to a study of T-cell memory formation after mild COVID-19. Study-level findings and limits: The main location of contracting CD4+ clones was CM and EM, and that of contracting CD8+ clones was EMRA. Several responding clones turned up in pre-infection memory, indicating that cross-reactive memory may have taken part.

Researchers used 5'RACE with constant-segment primers to make TCR alpha and TCR beta cDNA libraries that carry sample barcodes and UMIs. Each CDR3 protein gets one entry after TCRdb re-called the 5' RACE reads with MiXCR. The data contain 400,000 to 500,000 distinct CDR3 sequences, about 24% of them seen just once; the ten biggest clones take up roughly 8.7%. The V and J ends lost 3 bases and 5 bases respectively, with 13 bases between them. The CDR3 consists of 14 residues. Germline V lookup: CDR1 SGHKS, CDR2 YYEKEE (reference sequence). The source material was PBMCs or a T cell subset sorted from them (not recorded which). The sequence came from an adult woman who had mild COVID-19 (a few samples of this study predate the infection). Cell type and time point are not known. This chain connects TRBV5-5 to TRBJ2-3; weak D call: TRBD2 (6 bases). This chain's CDR3 is CASSWDLSGDTQYF. The CDR3 region has the DNA TGTGCCAGCAGCTGGGACTTATCGGGAGATACGCAGTATTTT.